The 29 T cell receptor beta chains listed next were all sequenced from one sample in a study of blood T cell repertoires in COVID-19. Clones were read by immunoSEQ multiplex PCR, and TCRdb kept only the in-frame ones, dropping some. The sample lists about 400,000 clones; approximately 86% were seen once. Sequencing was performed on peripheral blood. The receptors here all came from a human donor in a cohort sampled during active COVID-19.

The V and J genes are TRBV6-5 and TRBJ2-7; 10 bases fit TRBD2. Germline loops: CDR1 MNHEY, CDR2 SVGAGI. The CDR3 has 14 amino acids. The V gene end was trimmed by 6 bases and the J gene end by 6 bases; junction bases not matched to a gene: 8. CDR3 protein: CASSGLAGEGEQYF. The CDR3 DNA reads TGTGCCAGCAGCGGTCTAGCGGGGGAAGGCGAGCAGTACTTC.

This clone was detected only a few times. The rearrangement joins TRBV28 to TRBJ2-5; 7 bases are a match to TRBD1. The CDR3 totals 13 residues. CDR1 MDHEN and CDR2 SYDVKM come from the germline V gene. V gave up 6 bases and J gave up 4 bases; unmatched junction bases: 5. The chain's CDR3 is CASRSTGLETQYF. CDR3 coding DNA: TGTGCCAGCAGATCGACAGGGCTAGAGACCCAGTACTTC.

CDR3 coding DNA: TGTGCCAGCTCACTCCGGGGGGCGAGCTCCTACAATGAGCAGTTCTTC. Amino acids: CASSLRGASSYNEQFF. V and J are TRBV18 and TRBJ2-1, with TRBD2 as a possible D gene (7 bases). Looked up from germline, CDR1 is KGHSH and CDR2 is LQKENI. V was cut by 4 bases and J by 0 bases, with 13 bases left in between. The CDR3 length is 16 residues.

CDR3 in amino acids: CASSGPGQGIYEQYF. The DNA for the CDR3 is TGTGCCAGTAGTGGACCGGGACAGGGGATCTACGAGCAGTACTTC. The chain links TRBV19 to TRBJ2-7, with 10 bases aligning to TRBD1. With V trimmed by 5 bases and J by 3 bases, 7 bases remained unmatched. This CDR3 has 15 residues. CDR1 LNHDA and CDR2 SQIVND come from the germline V gene (reference sequence).

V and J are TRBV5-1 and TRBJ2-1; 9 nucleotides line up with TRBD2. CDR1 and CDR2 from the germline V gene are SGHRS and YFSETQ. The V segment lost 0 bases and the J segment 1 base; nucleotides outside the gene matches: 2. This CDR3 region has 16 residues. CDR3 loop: CASSLGLAESYNEQFF. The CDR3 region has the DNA TGCGCCAGCAGCTTGGGACTAGCGGAATCCTACAATGAGCAGTTCTTC.

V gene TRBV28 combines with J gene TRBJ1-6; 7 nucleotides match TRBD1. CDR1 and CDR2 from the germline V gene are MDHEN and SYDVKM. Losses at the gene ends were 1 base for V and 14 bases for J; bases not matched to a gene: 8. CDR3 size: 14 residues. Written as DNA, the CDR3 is TGTGCCAGCAGTTTATCCCACAGGGGATATGCCCTCCACTTT. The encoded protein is CASSLSHRGYALHF.

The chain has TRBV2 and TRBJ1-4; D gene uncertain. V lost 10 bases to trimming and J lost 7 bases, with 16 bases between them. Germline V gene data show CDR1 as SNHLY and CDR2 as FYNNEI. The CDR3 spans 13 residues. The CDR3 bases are TGTGCCACCTCGAGGCTTTTAGGTGAAAAACTGTTTTTT. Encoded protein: CATSRLLGEKLFF.

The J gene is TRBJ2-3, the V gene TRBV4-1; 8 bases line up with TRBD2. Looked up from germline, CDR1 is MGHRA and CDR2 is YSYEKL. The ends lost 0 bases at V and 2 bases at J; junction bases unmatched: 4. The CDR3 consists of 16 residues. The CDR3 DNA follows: TGCGCCAGCAGCCAAGAGGCGGGGGGACACACAGATACGCAGTATTTT. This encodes CASSQEAGGHTDTQYF.

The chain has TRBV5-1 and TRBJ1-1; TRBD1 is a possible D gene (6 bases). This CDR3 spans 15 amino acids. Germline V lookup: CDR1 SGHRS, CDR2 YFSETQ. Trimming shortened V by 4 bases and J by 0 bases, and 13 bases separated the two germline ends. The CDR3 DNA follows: TGCGCCAGCAGCCCGAACACAGGGTTGAACACTGAAGCTTTCTTT. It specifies CASSPNTGLNTEAFF.

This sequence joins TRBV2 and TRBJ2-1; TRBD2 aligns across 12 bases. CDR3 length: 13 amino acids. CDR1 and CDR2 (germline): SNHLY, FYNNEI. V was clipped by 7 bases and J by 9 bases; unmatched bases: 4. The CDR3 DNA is TGTGCCAGCATAACTAGCGGGGGGTTTGAGCAGTTCTTC. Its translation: CASITSGGFEQFF.

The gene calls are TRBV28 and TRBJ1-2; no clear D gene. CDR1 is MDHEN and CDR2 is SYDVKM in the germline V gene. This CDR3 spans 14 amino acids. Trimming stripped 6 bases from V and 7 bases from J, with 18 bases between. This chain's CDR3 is CASSPPRVGSGYTF. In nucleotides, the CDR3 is TGTGCCAGCAGCCCCCCCCGCGTGGGCAGTGGCTACACCTTC.

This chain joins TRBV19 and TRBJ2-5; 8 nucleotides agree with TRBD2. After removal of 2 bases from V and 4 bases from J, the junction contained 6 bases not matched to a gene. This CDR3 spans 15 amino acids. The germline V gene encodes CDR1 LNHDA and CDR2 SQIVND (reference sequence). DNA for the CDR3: TGTGCCAGTAGTATATTTTTCGCGGGAGGAGAGACCCAGTACTTC. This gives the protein CASSIFFAGGETQYF.

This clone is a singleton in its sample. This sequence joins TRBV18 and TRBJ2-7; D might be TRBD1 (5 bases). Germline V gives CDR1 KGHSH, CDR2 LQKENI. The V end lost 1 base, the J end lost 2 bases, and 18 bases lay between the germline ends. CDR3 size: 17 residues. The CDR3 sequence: CASSPRIQGVYPYEQYF. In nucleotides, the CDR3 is TGTGCCAGCTCACCACGGATCCAGGGTGTTTACCCCTACGAGCAGTACTTC.

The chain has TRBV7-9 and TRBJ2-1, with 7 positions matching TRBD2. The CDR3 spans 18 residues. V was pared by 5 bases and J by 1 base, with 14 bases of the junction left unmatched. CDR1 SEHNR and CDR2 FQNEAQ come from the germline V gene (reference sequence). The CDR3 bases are TGTGCCAGCAGCGCGTCCCGGGCGGGAGTGAGGTCCTACAATGAGCAGTTCTTC. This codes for CASSASRAGVRSYNEQFF.

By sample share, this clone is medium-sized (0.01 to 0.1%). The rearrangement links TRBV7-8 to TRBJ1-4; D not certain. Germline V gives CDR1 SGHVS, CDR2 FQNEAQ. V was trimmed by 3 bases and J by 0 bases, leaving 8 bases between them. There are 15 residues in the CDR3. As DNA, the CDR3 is TGTGCCAGCAGCTTTCGCGGATCAACTAATGAAAAACTGTTTTTT. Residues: CASSFRGSTNEKLFF.

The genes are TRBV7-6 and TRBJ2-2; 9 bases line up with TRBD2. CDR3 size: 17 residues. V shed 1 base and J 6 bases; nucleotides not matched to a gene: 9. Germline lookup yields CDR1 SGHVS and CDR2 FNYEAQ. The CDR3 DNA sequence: TGTGCCAGCAGCTTAGGGCACGCGCGGGGGGGCGCCGGGGAGCTGTTTTTT. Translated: CASSLGHARGGAGELFF.

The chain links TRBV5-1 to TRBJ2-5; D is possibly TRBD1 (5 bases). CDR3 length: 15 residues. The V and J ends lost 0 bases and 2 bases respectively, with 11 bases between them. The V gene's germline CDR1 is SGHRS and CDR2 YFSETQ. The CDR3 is CASSLGRVAQETQYF. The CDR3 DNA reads TGCGCCAGCAGCTTGGGCAGGGTAGCTCAAGAGACCCAGTACTTC.

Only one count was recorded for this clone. The CDR3 nucleotides read TGCGCCAGCAGCCAACCTAGGCGGGGGCAGGGATATGGCTACACCTTC. It translates to CASSQPRRGQGYGYTF. J is TRBJ1-2 and V is TRBV4-1; possible D gene TRBD1, 6 bases. V lost 2 bases, J lost 5 bases, and 18 bases lay in between. This CDR3 is built from 16 residues. Germline V lookup: CDR1 MGHRA, CDR2 YSYEKL.

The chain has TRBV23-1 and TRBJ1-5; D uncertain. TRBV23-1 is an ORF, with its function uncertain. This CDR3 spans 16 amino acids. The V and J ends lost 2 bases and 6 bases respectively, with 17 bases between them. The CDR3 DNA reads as TGCGCCAGCAGTCAACACCCTGCGCAAGAGGGTCAGCCCCAGCATTTT. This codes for CASSQHPAQEGQPQHF.

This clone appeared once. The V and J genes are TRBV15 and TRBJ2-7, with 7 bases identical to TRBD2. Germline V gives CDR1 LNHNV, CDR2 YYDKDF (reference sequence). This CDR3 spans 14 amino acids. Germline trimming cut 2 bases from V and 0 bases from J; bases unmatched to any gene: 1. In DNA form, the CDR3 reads TGTGCCACCAGCAGACGGGGGGACTCCTACGAGCAGTACTTC. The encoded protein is CATSRRGDSYEQYF.

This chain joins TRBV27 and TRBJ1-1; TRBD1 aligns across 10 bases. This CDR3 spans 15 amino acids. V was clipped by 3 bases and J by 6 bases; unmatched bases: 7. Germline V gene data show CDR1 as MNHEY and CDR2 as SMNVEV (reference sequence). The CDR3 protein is CASSFRRQGAAEAFF. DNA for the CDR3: TGTGCCAGCAGTTTTCGCCGACAGGGGGCTGCTGAAGCTTTCTTT.

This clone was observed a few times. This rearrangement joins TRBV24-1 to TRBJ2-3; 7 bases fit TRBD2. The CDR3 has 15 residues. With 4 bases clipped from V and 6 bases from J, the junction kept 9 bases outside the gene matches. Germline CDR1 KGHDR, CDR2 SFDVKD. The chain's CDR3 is CATSEALAERDTQYF. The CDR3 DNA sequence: TGTGCCACCAGTGAAGCTCTAGCGGAGAGGGATACGCAGTATTTT.

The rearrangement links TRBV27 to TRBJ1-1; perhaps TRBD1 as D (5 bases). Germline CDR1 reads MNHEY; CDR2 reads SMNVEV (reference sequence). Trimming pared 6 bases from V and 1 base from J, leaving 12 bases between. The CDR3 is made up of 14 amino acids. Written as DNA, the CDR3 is TGTGCCAGCAGGTCTCCCCAGGGGAACACTGAAGCTTTCTTT. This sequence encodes CASRSPQGNTEAFF.

CDR3 amino acids: CASSQETRSEKLFF. CDR3 in DNA: TGCGCCAGCAGCCAAGAGACGAGGTCTGAAAAACTGTTTTTT. This chain uses TRBV4-1 with TRBJ1-4; no clear D. V lost 0 bases and J 7 bases, leaving 9 bases between the germline ends. CDR3 length equals 14 residues. Germline CDR1 and CDR2: MGHRA and YSYEKL.

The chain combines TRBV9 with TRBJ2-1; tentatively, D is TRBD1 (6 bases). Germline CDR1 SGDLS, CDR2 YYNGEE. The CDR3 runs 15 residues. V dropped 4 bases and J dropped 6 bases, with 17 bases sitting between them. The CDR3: CASSPWDTRGNEQFF. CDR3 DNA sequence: TGTGCCAGCAGCCCCTGGGACACTCGGGGCAATGAGCAGTTCTTC.

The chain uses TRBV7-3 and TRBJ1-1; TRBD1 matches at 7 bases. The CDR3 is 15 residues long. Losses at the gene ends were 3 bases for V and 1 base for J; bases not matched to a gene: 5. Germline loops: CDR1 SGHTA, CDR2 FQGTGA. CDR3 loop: CASSLSQGENTEAFF. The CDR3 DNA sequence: TGTGCCAGCAGCTTGTCCCAGGGGGAGAACACTGAAGCTTTCTTT.

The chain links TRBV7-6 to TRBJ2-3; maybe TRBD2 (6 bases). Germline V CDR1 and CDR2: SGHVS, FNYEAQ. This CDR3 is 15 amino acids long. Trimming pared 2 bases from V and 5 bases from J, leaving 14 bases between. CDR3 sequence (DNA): TGTGCCAGCAGCTTAAGCGCAGTGCGGGAAGATACGCAGTATTTT. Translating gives CASSLSAVREDTQYF.

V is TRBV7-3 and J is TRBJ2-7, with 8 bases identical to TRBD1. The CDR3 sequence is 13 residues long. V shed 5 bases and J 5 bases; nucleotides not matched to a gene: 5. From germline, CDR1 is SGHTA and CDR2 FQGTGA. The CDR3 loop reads CASSQTGVHEQYF. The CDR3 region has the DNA TGTGCCAGCAGCCAGACAGGGGTCCACGAGCAGTACTTC.

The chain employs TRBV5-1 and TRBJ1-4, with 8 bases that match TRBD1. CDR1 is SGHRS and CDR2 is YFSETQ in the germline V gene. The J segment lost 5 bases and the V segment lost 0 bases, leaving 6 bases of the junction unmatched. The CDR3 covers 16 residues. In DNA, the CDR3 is TGCGCCAGCAGCTTGGCAGGGGGCAGAGGGAATGAAAAACTGTTTTTT. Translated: CASSLAGGRGNEKLFF.